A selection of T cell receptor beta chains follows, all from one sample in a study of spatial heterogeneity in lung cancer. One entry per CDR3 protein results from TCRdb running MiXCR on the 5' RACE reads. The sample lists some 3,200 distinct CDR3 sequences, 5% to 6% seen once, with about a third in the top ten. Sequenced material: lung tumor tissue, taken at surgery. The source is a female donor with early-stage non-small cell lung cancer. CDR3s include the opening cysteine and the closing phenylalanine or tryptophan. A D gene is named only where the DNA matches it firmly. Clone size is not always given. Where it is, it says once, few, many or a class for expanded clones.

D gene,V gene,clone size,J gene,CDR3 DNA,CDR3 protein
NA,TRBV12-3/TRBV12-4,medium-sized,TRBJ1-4,TGTGCCAGCAGTTCCGGGATGGAAAAACTGTTTTTT,CASSSGMEKLFF
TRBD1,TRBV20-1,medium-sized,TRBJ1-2,TGCAGTGCTAGGTCACAGGGGGCAGGTGGCTACACCTTC,CSARSQGAGGYTF
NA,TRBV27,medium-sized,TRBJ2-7,TGTGCCAGCAGTTTAGCCAGGACGAGATCCTACGAGCAGTACTTC,CASSLARTRSYEQYF
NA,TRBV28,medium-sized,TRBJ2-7,TGTGCCAGCATCCCTGGCGGCTCGCCTGGCTACGAGCAGTACTTC,CASIPGGSPGYEQYF
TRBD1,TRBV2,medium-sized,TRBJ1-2,TGTGCCAGCAGTGAAGCCCAGGGGGTCTATGGCTACACCTTC,CASSEAQGVYGYTF
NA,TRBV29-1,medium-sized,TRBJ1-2,TGCAGCAGTCTCTTGGGGGACGGCTACACCTTC,CSSLLGDGYTF
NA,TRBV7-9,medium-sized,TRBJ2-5,TGTGCCAGCAGTTTACTTGGACTACCCCAAGAGACCCAGTACTTC,CASSLLGLPQETQYF
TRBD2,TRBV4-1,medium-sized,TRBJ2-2,TGCGCCAGCAGCCAAGGACTAGCGGGGACGAACACCGGGGAGCTGTTTTTT,CASSQGLAGTNTGELFF
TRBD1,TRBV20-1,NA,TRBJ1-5,TGCAGTGCTTGCCTGACAGGGCCCAATCAGCCCCAGCATTTT,CSACLTGPNQPQHF
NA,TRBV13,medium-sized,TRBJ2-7,TGTGCCAGCAGCCAAGACAGCGGACTACCCCGGAGATACTTC,CASSQDSGLPRRYF
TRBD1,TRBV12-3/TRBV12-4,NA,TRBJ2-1,TGTGCCAGCAGTTTCCCTACGGGACAGGTGCCCTACAATGAGCAGTTCTTC,CASSFPTGQVPYNEQFF